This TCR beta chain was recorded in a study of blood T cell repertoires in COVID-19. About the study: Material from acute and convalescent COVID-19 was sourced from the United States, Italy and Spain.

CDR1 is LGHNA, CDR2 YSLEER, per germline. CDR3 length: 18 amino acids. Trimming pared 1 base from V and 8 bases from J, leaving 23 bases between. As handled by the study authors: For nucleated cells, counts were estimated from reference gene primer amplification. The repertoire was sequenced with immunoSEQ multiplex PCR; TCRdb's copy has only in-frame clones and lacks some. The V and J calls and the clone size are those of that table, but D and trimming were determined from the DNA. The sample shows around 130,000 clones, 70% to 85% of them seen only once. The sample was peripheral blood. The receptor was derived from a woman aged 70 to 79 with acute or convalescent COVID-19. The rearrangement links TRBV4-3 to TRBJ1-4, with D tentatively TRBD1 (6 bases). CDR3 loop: CASSQGTVLGQIQEKLFF. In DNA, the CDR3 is TGCGCCAGCAGCCAAGGAACGGTTCTAGGACAGATCCAGGAAAAACTGTTTTTT.